This TCR beta chain appears in the sequencing data of a study of shared T cell receptors in the human thymus. The V gene's germline CDR1 is SQVTM and CDR2 ANQGSEA. V trimming: 5 bases; J trimming: 2 bases; junction bases outside the gene matches: 2. The CDR3 has 14 amino acids. TCRdb keeps only in-frame clones here, not all; method: immunoSEQ multiplex PCR. The repertoire includes around 67,000 clones, about 96% of them detected once, and about 0.036% sits in the top ten. The sequence came from a human donor. The sample was thymocytes. The chain couples TRBV29-1 to TRBJ2-6; 8 bases match TRBD1. CDR3 loop: CSVPGGAGANVLTF. CDR3 nucleotides: TGCAGCGTTCCAGGGGGCGCTGGGGCCAACGTCCTGACTTTC.